Ten or more counts support the clone carrying this TCR beta chain. The authors drew 8 to 10 milliliters of peripheral blood from each donor. The data belong to a study of blood T cells in healthy people across ages. Trimming shortened V by 5 bases and J by 2 bases, and 5 bases separated the two germline ends. CDR1 and CDR2 from the germline V gene are SGHTA and FQGNSA. The CDR3 extends over 12 amino acids. A sample-barcoded 5' primer and a J-beta primer mix were used in a second PCR of roughly 6 to 11 cycles. TCRdb called the 5' RACE reads again in MiXCR, with one record for every CDR3 protein. The sample lists 1.5 million to 2 million distinct CDR3 sequences, roughly 52% occurring once.

The rearrangement joins TRBV7-2 to TRBJ2-3, with unresolved D. Sequencing was carried out using blood. The source of this sequence is a woman between 40 and 50 years old in good health. Written as DNA, the CDR3 is TGTGCCAGCAGCACCTACACAGATACGCAGTATTTT. This codes for CASSTYTDTQYF.